A single sample gave rise to the 2 T cell receptor beta chains below, sequenced in a study of Tregs in tolerant kidney transplant recipients. Generated by immunoSEQ multiplex PCR, the TCRdb table keeps only in-frame clones and is missing some. The table for this sample gives around 48,000 clones. The specimen comprised CD4+ T cells from blood, sampled before the transplant. The receptor set was obtained from a human donor who received a combined kidney and bone marrow transplant.

In the case of this clone: The observed sequence ends 3 residues before the CDR3 terminus, with the missing tail filled in from the germline J gene. The rearrangement uses TRBV6-1 and TRBJ1-2, with D maybe TRBD1 (5 bases). The CDR3 length is 18 residues. Trimming pared 2 bases from V and 2 bases from J, leaving 21 bases between. Germline V gene sequence: CDR1 MNHNS, CDR2 SASEGT. Partial CDR3 DNA: TGTGCCAGCAGTGAAACTCCCCGGGGGGTAGGACTGAACTATGGC. It codes for CASSETPRGVGLNYG. In full, the CDR3 is CASSETPRGVGLNYGYTF.

To note about this clone: Mismatch with germline at one junction end may stem from a read error. The CDR3 goes on 3 residues after the read ends, and that part is filled in from the germline J gene. The chain couples TRBV30 to TRBJ2-3; no clear D. Per germline, CDR1 GTSNPN and CDR2 SVGIG (reference sequence). This CDR3 is 13 amino acids long. CDR3 bases read: TGTGCCCGGAGTGGATGGGCTACAGATACG. It yields the protein CARSGWATDT. The full CDR3 sequence reads CARSGWATDTQYF.